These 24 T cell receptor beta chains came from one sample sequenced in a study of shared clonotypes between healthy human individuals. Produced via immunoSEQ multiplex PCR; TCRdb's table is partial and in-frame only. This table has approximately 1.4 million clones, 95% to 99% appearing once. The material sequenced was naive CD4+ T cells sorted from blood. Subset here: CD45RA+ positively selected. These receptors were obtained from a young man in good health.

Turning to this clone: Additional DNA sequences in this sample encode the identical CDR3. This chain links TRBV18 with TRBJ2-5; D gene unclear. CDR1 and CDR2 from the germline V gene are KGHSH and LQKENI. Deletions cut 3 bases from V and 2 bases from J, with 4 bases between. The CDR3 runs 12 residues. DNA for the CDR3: TGTGCCAGCTCACCCCGACAAGAGACCCAGTACTTC. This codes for CASSPRQETQYF.

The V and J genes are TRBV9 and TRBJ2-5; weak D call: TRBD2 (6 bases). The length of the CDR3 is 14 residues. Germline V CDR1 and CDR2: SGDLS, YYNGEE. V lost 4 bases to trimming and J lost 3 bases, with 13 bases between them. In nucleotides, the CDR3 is TGTGCCAGCAGCCCGTGGGACTTTAAAGAGACCCAGTACTTC. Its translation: CASSPWDFKETQYF.

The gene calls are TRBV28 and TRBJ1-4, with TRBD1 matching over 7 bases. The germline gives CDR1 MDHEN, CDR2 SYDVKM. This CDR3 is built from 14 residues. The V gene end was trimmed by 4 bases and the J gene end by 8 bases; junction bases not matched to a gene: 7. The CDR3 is CASSSTGAGEKLFF. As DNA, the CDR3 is TGTGCCAGCAGTTCAACAGGGGCGGGCGAAAAACTGTTTTTT.

The CDR3 nucleotides read TGTGCCAGTACCACTAGCGGGAGAAGGAATGAGCAGTTCTTC. Translating it yields CASTTSGRRNEQFF. The V and J genes are TRBV19 and TRBJ2-1, with TRBD2 identical over 11 bases. This CDR3 is built from 14 residues. Per germline, CDR1 LNHDA and CDR2 SQIVND (reference sequence). The V segment lost 7 bases and the J segment 7 bases; nucleotides outside the gene matches: 6.

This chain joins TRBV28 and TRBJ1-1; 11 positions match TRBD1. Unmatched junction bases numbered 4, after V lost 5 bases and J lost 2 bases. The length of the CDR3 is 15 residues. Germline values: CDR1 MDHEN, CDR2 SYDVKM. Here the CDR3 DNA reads TGTGCCAGCAGTCCGGACAGGGGGCGAAACACTGAAGCTTTCTTT. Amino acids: CASSPDRGRNTEAFF.

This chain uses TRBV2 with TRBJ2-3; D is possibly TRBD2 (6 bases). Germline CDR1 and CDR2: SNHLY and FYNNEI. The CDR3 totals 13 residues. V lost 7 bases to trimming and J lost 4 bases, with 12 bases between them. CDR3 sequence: CASKASVADTQYF. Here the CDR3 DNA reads TGTGCCAGCAAAGCTAGCGTGGCAGATACGCAGTATTTT.

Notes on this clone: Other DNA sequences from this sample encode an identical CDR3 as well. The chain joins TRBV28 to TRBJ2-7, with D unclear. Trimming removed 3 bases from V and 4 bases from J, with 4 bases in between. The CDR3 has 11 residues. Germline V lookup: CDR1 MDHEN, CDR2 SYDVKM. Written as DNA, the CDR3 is TGTGCCAGCAGTTTGAATTACGAGCAGTACTTC. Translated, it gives CASSLNYEQYF.

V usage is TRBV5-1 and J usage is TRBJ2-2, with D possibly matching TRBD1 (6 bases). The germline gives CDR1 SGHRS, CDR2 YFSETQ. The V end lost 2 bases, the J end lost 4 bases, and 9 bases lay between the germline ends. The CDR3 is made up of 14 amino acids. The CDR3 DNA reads TGCGCCAGCAGCTTAAACAGGGCCACCGGGGAGCTGTTTTTT. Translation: CASSLNRATGELFF.

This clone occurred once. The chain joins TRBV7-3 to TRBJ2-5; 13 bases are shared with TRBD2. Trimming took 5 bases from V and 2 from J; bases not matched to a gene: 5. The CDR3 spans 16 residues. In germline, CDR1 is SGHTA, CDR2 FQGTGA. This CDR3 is CASSPTSGRGQETQYF. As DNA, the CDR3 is TGTGCCAGCAGCCCTACTAGCGGGAGGGGTCAAGAGACCCAGTACTTC.

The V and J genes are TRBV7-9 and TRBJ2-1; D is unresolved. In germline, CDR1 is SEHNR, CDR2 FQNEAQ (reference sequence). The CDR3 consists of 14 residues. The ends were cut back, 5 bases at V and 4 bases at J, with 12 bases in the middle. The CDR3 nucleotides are TGTGCCAGCAGCCCTCGGACCTCATACAATGAGCAGTTCTTC. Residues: CASSPRTSYNEQFF. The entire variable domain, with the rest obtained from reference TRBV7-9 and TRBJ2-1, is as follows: DTGVSQNPRHKITKRGQNVTFRCDPISEHNRLYWYRQTLGQGPEFLTYFQNEAQLEKSRLLSDRFSAERPKGSFSTLEIQRTEQGDSAMYLCASSPRTSYNEQFFGPGTRLTVL.

The CDR3 DNA follows: TGCAGCGTTGCGCTTATAGTATCGGATGAGCAGTTCTTC. Translated: CSVALIVSDEQFF. V gene TRBV29-1 combines with J gene TRBJ2-1; D gene unclear. V was shortened by 4 bases and J by 8 bases, with 15 bases between the two germline ends. Per germline, CDR1 SQVTM and CDR2 ANQGSEA. The CDR3 is 13 residues long.

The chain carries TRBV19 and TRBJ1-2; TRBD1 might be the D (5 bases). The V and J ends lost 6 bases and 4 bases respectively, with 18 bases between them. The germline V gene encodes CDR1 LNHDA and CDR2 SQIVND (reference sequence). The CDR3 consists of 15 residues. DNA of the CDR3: TGTGCCAGTAGGAGAACTCTGACAGCTCCCTATGGCTACACCTTC. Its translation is CASRRTLTAPYGYTF.

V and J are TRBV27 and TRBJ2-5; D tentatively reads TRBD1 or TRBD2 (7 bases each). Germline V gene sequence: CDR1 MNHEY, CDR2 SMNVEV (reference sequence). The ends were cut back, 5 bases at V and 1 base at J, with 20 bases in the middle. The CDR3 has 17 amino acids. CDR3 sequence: CASSPQGGGGLQETQYF. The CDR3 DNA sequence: TGTGCCAGCAGTCCGCAGGGGGGCGGGGGCCTCCAAGAGACCCAGTACTTC.

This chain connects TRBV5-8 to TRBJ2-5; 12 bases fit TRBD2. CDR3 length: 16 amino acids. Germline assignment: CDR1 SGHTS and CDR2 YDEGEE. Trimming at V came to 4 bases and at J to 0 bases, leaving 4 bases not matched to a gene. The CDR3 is CASSPGLAGYQETQYF. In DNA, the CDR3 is TGTGCCAGCAGCCCCGGACTAGCGGGGTACCAAGAGACCCAGTACTTC.

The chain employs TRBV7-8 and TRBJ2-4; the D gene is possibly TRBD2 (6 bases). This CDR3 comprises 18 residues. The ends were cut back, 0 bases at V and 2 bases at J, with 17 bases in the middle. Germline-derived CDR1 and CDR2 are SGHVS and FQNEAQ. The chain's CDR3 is CASSLAFREPTSKNIQYF. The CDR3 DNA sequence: TGTGCCAGCAGCTTAGCGTTCCGGGAGCCTACCTCCAAAAACATTCAGTACTTC. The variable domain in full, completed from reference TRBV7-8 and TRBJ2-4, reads GAGVSQSPRYKVAKRGQDVALRCDPISGHVSLFWYQQALGQGPEFLTYFQNEAQLDKSGLPSDRFFAERPEGSVSTLKIQRTQQEDSAVYLCASSLAFREPTSKNIQYFGAGTRLSVL.

Written as DNA, the CDR3 is TGCGCCAGCAGCTTGGGGACTAGCGGGAGGGCCACGGGCACAGATACGCAGTATTTT. This codes for CASSLGTSGRATGTDTQYF. This rearrangement joins TRBV5-1 to TRBJ2-3; TRBD2 matches at 15 bases. The CDR3 runs to 19 residues. The trim removed 0 bases at V and 1 base at J, leaving 6 bases unmatched. Germline V gene data show CDR1 as SGHRS and CDR2 as YFSETQ.

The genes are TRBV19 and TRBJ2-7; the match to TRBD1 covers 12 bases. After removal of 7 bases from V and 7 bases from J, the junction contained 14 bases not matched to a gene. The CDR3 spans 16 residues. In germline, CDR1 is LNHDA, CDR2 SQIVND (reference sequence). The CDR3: CASTSSPGQGAQEQYF. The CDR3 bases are TGTGCCAGTACCTCATCCCCGGGACAGGGGGCGCAGGAGCAGTACTTC. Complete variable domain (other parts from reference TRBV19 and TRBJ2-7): DGGITQSPKYLFRKEGQNVTLSCEQNLNHDAMYWYRQDPGQGLRLIYYSQIVNDFQKGDIAEGYSVSREKKESFPLTVTSAQKNPTAFYLCASTSSPGQGAQEQYFGPGTRLTVT.

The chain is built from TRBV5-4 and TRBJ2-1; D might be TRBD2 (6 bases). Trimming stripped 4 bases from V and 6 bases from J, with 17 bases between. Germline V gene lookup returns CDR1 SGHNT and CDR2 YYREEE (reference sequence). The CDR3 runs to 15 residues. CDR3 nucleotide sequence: TGTGCCAGCAGCCTCATGTCGGAGGGAATCAATGAGCAGTTCTTC. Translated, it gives CASSLMSEGINEQFF.

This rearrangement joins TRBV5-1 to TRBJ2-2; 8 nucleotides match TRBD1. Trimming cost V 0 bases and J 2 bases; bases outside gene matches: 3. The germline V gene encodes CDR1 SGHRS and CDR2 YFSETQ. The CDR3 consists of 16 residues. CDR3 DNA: TGCGCCAGCAGCTTGGGTCAGGGGGCCAACACCGGGGAGCTGTTTTTT. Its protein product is CASSLGQGANTGELFF.

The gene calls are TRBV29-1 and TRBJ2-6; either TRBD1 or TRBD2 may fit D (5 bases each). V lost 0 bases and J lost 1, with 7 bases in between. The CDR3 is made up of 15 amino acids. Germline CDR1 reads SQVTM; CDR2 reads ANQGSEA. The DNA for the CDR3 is TGCAGCGTTGAAGATGAGGGGTCTGGGGCCAACGTCCTGACTTTC. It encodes CSVEDEGSGANVLTF.

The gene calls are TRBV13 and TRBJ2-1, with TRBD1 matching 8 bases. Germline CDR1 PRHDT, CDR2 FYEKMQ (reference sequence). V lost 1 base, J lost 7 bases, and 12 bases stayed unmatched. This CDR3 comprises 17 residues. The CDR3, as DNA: TGTGCCAGCAGCTTAGTTCTTTGGACAGGGCGCGGGAATGAGCAGTTCTTC. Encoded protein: CASSLVLWTGRGNEQFF.

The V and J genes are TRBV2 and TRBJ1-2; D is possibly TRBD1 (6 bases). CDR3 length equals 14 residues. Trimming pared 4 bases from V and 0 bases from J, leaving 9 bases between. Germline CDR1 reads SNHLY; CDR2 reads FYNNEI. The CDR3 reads CASSANRANYGYTF. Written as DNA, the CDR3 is TGTGCCAGCAGTGCGAACAGGGCTAACTATGGCTACACCTTC.

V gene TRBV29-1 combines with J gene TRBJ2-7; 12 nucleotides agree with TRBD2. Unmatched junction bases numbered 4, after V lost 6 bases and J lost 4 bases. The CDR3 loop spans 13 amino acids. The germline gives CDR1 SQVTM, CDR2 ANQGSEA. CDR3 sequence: CSVRTSGMYEQYF. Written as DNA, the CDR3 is TGCAGCGTGCGGACTAGCGGGATGTACGAGCAGTACTTC.

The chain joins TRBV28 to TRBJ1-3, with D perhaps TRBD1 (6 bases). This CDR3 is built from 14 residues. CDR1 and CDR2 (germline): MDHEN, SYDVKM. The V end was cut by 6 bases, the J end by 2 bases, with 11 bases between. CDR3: CASSGRGPGNTIYF. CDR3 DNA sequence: TGTGCCAGCAGCGGACGGGGGCCTGGAAACACCATATATTTT.